This T cell receptor (beta chain) comes out of a study of blood T cell repertoires in COVID-19. The CDR3 sequence is 12 residues long. Trimming stripped 3 bases from V and 2 bases from J, with 4 bases between. Germline V gene sequence: CDR1 SNHLY, CDR2 FYNNEI. Cohort allocation depended upon clinical history that participants reported. The study counted Cohort 3 donors as recovered given two negative PCRs, clearance, or symptom resolution. Per the original methods: Estimates of nucleated cell counts were drawn from the amplification of reference gene primers. The table came from immunoSEQ multiplex PCR; TCRdb's copy has only in-frame clones and leaves some out. D and trimming come from the DNA, and the V and J calls and clone size come from that table. The profile shows over 200,000 clones, 75% to 90% of them singletons.

V gene TRBV2 combines with J gene TRBJ1-1; D gene unclear. Sequencing was done on a sample of PBMCs or T cells enriched from blood (not recorded which). The sequence derives from a man in his thirties or forties who had recovered from COVID-19. The CDR3 region has the DNA TGTGCCAGCAGTGACAGTAACACTGAAGCTTTCTTT. This translates into CASSDSNTEAFF. The full variable domain, in which reference TRBV2 and TRBJ1-1 provide the parts outside the CDR3, is EPEVTQTPSHQVTQMGQEVILRCVPISNHLYFYWYRQILGQKVEFLVSFYNNEISEKSEIFDDQFSVERPDGSNFTLKIRSTKLEDSAMYFCASSDSNTEAFFGQGTRLTVV.